Shown below are 5 T cell receptor beta chains from a single sample sequenced in a study of CD8 T cells in Susac syndrome. Random hexamers primed reverse transcription of about 0.5 to 1 ug RNA. Each CDR3 protein is one row after TCRdb ran MiXCR on the immunoSEQ multiplex PCR reads. This table has 140,000 to 150,000 distinct CDR3 sequences, 94% appearing once. Sequencing input: CD4+ T cells from PBMCs. These receptor sequences come from a human donor in good health.

The sample holds one count of this clonotype. This sequence joins TRBV27 and TRBJ1-2; D not certain. This CDR3 contains 14 residues. Germline assignment: CDR1 MNHEY and CDR2 SMNVEV (reference sequence). Between the trimmed V and J ends, which lost 4 bases and 0 bases, there was a span of 9 bases. CDR3 residues: CASSYGRTNYGYTF. As DNA, the CDR3 is TGTGCCAGCAGTTATGGCAGGACTAACTATGGCTACACCTTC.

The genes are TRBV6-1 and TRBJ1-3; a possible D gene is TRBD1 (5 bases). The CDR3 length is 12 residues. Trimming stripped 7 bases from V and 7 bases from J, with 11 bases between. Germline V CDR1 and CDR2: MNHNS, SASEGT. DNA of the CDR3: TGTGCCAGCAAGACAGAACGGAACACCATATATTTT. Its translation is CASKTERNTIYF.

V and J are TRBV29-1 and TRBJ1-2; D possibly corresponds to TRBD1 (5 bases). Deletions cut 4 bases from V and 0 bases from J, with 9 bases between. The CDR3 totals 13 residues. Germline V gene sequence: CDR1 SQVTM, CDR2 ANQGSEA. CDR3 amino acids: CSVGGEANYGYTF. Written as DNA, the CDR3 is TGCAGCGTTGGGGGGGAAGCTAACTATGGCTACACCTTC.

The chain couples TRBV20-1 to TRBJ2-1, with 16 nucleotides matching TRBD2. This CDR3 contains 16 residues. V lost 1 base, J lost 9 bases, and 6 bases stayed unmatched. CDR1 and CDR2 from the germline V gene are DFQATT and SNEGSKA (reference sequence). CDR3 sequence reads: CSARAPGLAGGAEQFF. Here the CDR3 DNA reads TGCAGTGCTAGAGCCCCGGGACTAGCGGGAGGGGCTGAGCAGTTCTTC.

The chain uses TRBV29-1 and TRBJ2-3, with D perhaps matching TRBD1 (6 bases). The CDR3 sequence is 14 residues long. V lost 6 bases and J 5 bases, leaving 18 bases between the germline ends. Germline CDR1 reads SQVTM; CDR2 reads ANQGSEA. The CDR3 nucleotides read TGCAGCGTCGTTACAGGGCCGGGCGGAGATACGCAGTATTTT. Residues: CSVVTGPGGDTQYF.